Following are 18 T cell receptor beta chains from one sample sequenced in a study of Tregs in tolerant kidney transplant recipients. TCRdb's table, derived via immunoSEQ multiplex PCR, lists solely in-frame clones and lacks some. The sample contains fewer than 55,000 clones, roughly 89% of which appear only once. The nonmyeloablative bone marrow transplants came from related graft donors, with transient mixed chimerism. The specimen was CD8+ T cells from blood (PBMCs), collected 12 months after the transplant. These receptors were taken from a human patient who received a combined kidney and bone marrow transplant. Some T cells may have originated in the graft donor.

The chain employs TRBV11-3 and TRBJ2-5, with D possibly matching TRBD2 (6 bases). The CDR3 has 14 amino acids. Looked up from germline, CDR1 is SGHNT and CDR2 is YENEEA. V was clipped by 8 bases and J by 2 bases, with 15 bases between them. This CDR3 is CASVGGGLQETQYF. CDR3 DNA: TGTGCCAGCGTCGGCGGAGGACTACAAGAGACCCAGTACTTC.

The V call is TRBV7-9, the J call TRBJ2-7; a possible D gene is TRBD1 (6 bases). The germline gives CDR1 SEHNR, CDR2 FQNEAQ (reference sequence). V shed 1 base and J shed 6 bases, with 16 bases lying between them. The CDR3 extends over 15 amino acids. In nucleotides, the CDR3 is TGTGCCAGCAGCTTAGTACAGGGTTATTCTGTCGAGCAGTACTTC. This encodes CASSLVQGYSVEQYF.

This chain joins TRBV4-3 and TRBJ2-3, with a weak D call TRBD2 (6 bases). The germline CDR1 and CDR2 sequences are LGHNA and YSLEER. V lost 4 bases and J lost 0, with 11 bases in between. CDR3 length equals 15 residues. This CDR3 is CASSRASVSTDTQYF. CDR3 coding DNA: TGCGCCAGCAGCCGCGCTAGCGTGAGCACAGATACGCAGTATTTT.

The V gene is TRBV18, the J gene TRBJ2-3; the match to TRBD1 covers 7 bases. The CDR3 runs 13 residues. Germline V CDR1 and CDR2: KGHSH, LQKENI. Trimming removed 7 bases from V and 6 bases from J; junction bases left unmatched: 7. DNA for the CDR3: TGTGCCAGCTTAGGGGGCGCGAGCGATACGCAGTATTTT. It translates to CASLGGASDTQYF.

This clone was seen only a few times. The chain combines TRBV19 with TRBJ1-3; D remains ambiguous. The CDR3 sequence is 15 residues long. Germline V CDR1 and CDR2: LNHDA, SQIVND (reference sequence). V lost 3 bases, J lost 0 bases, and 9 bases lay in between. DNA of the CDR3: TGTGCCAGTAGTATGGTGAGACTCTCTGGAAACACCATATATTTT. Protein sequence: CASSMVRLSGNTIYF.

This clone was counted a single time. CDR3 coding DNA: TGTGCCAGCGGGATAGGGGGGACCCAGTACTTC. Amino acids: CASGIGGTQYF. The J gene is TRBJ2-5, the V gene TRBV27, with a tentative D call TRBD1 (6 bases). Germline CDR1 and CDR2: MNHEY and SMNVEV (reference sequence). Trimming pared 8 bases from V and 7 bases from J, leaving 11 bases between. CDR3 length: 11 amino acids.

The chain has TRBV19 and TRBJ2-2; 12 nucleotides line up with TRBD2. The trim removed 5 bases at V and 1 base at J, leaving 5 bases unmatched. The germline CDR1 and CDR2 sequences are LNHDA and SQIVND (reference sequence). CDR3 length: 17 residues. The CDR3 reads CASSLLAGGWNTGELFF. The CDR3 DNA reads TGTGCCAGTAGTTTACTAGCGGGGGGCTGGAACACCGGGGAGCTGTTTTTT.

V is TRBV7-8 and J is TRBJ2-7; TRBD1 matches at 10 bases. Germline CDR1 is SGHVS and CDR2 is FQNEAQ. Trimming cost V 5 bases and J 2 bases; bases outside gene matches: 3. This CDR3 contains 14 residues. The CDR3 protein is CASSPGTGAYEQYF. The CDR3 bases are TGTGCCAGCAGCCCGGGGACAGGGGCCTACGAGCAGTACTTC.

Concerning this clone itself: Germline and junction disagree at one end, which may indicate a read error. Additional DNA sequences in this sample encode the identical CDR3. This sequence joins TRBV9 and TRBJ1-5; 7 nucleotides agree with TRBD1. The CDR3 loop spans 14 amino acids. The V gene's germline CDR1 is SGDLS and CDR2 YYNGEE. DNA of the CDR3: TGTGCCAGCAGCGTAGGAGGGGGCAACCAGCCCCAGCATTTT. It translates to CASSVGGGNQPQHF.

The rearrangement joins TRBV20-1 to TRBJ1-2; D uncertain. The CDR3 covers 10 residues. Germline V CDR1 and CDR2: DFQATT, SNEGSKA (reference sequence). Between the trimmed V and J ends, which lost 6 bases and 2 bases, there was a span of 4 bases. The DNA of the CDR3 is TGCAGTGCGAGGAACTATGGCTACACCTTC. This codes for CSARNYGYTF.

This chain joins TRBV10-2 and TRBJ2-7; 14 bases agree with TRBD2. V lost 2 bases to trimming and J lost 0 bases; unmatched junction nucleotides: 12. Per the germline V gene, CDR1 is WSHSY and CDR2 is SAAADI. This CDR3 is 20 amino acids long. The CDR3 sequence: CASSEAPGLAGVLISYEQYF. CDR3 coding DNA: TGCGCCAGCAGTGAGGCACCGGGACTAGCGGGAGTTTTGATCTCCTACGAGCAGTACTTC.

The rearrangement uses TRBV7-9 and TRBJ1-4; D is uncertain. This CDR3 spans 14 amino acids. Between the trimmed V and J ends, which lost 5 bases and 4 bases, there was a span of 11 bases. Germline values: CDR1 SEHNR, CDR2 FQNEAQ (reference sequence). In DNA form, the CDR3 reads TGTGCCAGCAGCCCTATTGTATTTAATGAAAAACTGTTTTTT. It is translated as CASSPIVFNEKLFF.

The CDR3, as DNA: TGTGCCAGCAGTGACGTTCCCTACGAGCAGTACTTC. It specifies CASSDVPYEQYF. The chain employs TRBV2 and TRBJ2-7; D remains ambiguous. V lost 3 bases and J 2 bases, leaving 5 bases between the germline ends. The CDR3 runs to 12 residues. CDR1 is SNHLY and CDR2 is FYNNEI in the germline V gene. Supplemented by reference TRBV2 and TRBJ2-7, the full variable domain reads EPEVTQTPSHQVTQMGQEVILRCVPISNHLYFYWYRQILGQKVEFLVSFYNNEISEKSEIFDDQFSVERPDGSNFTLKIRSTKLEDSAMYFCASSDVPYEQYFGPGTRLTVT.

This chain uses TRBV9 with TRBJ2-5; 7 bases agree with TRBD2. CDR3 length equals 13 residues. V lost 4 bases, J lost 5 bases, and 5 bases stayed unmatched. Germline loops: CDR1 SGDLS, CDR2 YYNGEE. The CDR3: CASSLGGEETQYF. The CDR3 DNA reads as TGTGCCAGCAGCCTTGGGGGGGAGGAGACCCAGTACTTC.

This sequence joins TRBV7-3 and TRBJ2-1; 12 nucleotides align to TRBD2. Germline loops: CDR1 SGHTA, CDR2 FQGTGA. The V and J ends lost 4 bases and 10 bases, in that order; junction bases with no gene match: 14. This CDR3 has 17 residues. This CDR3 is CASSSTQLAGGPLEQFF. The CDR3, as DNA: TGTGCCAGCAGCTCCACCCAGCTAGCGGGGGGGCCATTGGAGCAGTTCTTC.

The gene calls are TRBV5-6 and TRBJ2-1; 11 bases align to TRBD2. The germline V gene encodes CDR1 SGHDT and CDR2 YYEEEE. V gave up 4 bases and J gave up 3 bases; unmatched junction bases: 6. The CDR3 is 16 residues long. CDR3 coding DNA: TGTGCCAGCAGCCCAATAGCGGGAGGGGACTACAATGAGCAGTTCTTC. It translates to CASSPIAGGDYNEQFF.

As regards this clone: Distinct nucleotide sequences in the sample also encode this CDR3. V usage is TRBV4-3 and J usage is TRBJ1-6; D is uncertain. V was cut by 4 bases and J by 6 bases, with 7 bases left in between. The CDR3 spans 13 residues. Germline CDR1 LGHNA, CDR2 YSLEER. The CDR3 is CASSLYVNSPLHF. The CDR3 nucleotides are TGCGCCAGCAGCCTCTATGTTAATTCACCCCTCCACTTT.

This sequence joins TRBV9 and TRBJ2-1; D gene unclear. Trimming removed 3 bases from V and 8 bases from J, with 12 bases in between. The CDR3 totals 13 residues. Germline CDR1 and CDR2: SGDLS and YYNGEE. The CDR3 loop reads CASSGISKHEQFF. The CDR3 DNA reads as TGTGCCAGCAGCGGTATCTCTAAGCATGAGCAGTTCTTC.